This TCR beta chain derives from a study of shared clonotypes between healthy human individuals. Overall study results and limits: Donors were few, which limited the genetic and exposure-history diversity represented.

Execution of the assay was at deep level. Repertoires were generated with immunoSEQ multiplex PCR, while TCRdb's copy carries only in-frame clones and drops some. The sample records 2 million or so clones, around 96% being singletons. With respect to this clone: The target antigen is unknown.

V shed 6 bases, J shed 7 bases, and the junction held 8 bases outside the gene matches. CDR3 size: 14 residues. Germline V CDR1 and CDR2: KGHSH, LQKENI. Terminally differentiated effector memory CD45RA+ cells were excluded from the naive CD8 cells, which were CD45RO-negative and positively selected for CCR7. The V gene is TRBV18, the J gene TRBJ1-5; 8 bases align to TRBD1. This clonotype was sampled from a man between 18 and 29 years old in good health. The sample comprised naive CD8+ T cells sorted from blood. Written as DNA, the CDR3 is TGTGCCAGCTCCAAGACAGGGGCAGGGCAGCCCCAGCATTTT. The encoded protein is CASSKTGAGQPQHF.